A selection of T cell receptor beta chains follows, all from one sample in a study of cytomegalovirus exposure and HLA in healthy donors. Clones were sequenced by immunoSEQ multiplex PCR, and TCRdb holds only the in-frame ones, with some missing. The sample has around 98,000 clones, 65% to 80% seen once. Sequencing was done on a sample of PBMCs. All receptors come from a human donor in good health. Both conserved end residues are part of each CDR3. Fields, in order: D gene, J gene, V gene, clone size, CDR3 DNA, CDR3 protein. The D gene is left open where the match is weak. Size is omitted from some rows. Given values are once, few, many or a class for expanded clones.

>TRBD2|TRBJ2-1|TRBV7-8|once
TGTGCCAGCAGCTCTAGCGGTATAAACTCCAACTACAATGAGCAGTTCTTC
CASSSSGINSNYNEQFF
>TRBD2|TRBJ2-2|TRBV13|.
TGTGCCAGCAGACCACTAGCGCCCGGGGAGCTGTTTTTT
CASRPLAPGELFF
>.|TRBJ2-6|TRBV9|.
TGTGCCAGCAGCGTAGGTATTCTGGCAGGGGCCAACGTCCTGACTTTC
CASSVGILAGANVLTF
>.|TRBJ1-1|TRBV19|few
TGTGCCAGTACTTCCTGGGGGGGTGAAGCTTTCTTT
CASTSWGGEAFF
>TRBD2|TRBJ2-6|TRBV4-3|few
TGCGCCAGCAGCCAAGAGTCACTAGCGGGAGGAGGGGCCAACGTCCTGACTTTC
CASSQESLAGGGANVLTF
>.|TRBJ2-2|TRBV4-1|.
TGCGCCAGCAGCCAAGATCGATGGGCGACCGGGGAGCTGTTTTTT
CASSQDRWATGELFF
>TRBD1|TRBJ2-1|TRBV2|.
TGTGCCAGCAGTGAAGATCGCGGGGGACAGGGGGGGCATGAGCAGTTCTTC
CASSEDRGGQGGHEQFF
>.|TRBJ2-7|TRBV12-2|.
TGTGCAAGTCGCTTAGGAGCAAACCCAACCTACGAGCAGTACTTC
CASRLGANPTYEQYF
>TRBD2|TRBJ2-1|TRBV6-4|.
TGTGCCAGCAGCCCACATGGACTAGCGGGAGTTGAGCAGCTCTTC
CASSPHGLAGVEQLF
>.|TRBJ2-2|TRBV7-7|.
TGTGCCAGCAGTGGCATGGGGGGTACCGGGGAGCTGTTTTTT
CASSGMGGTGELFF
>.|TRBJ2-5|TRBV7-9|many
TGTGCCAGCAGCAGACGAACAGGGACCGTCCAAGAGACCCAGTACTTC
CASSRRTGTVQETQYF
>.|TRBJ2-7|TRBV15|few
TGTGCCACCAGCAGGGGTCCCAGGGGCCGAGAATCCTACGAGCAGTACTTC
CATSRGPRGRESYEQYF
>.|TRBJ1-1|TRBV19|few
TGTGCCAGTAGTATAGGGTACGGGGTGGGCACTGAAGCTTTCTTT
CASSIGYGVGTEAFF
>TRBD1|TRBJ2-7|TRBV30|few
TGTGCCTGGAGTGCACAGGGGGATGTACAGTACTTC
CAWSAQGDVQYF
>.|TRBJ2-3|TRBV6-7|.
TGTGCCAGCAGTATTAAGGGGAGGCGAGCAGATACGCAGTATTTT
CASSIKGRRADTQYF
>TRBD1|TRBJ1-1|TRBV6-1|once
TGTGCCAGCAGAGGACAGGGCCCTGAAGCTTTCTTT
CASRGQGPEAFF
>.|TRBJ1-5|TRBV10-3|.
TGTGCCATCCGCAGATATAGCAATCAGCCCCAGCATTTT
CAIRRYSNQPQHF
>.|TRBJ1-2|TRBV10-2|.
TGCGCCAGCAGTGAGGGACTTGCCCGGGGCTACACCTTC
CASSEGLARGYTF
>.|TRBJ1-4|TRBV6-6|.
TGTGCCAGCAGACAACAGGGTAATAGTGAAAAACTGTTTTTT
CASRQQGNSEKLFF
>TRBD1|TRBJ1-2|TRBV19|few
TGTGCCAGTAGTGTCCAACAGGGGGCGCAACGTTATGGCTACACCTTC
CASSVQQGAQRYGYTF
>.|TRBJ2-4|TRBV6-5|.
TGTGCCAGCAGACAGGACGGCCCCAGCAAAAACATTCAGTACTTC
CASRQDGPSKNIQYF
>TRBD1|TRBJ1-2|TRBV19|few
TGTGCCACATACAGACAGGGCTATGGCTACACCTTC
CATYRQGYGYTF
>.|TRBJ1-1|TRBV11-3|once
TGTGCCAGCAGCCGAGAGGGGGGGGGCTTGGATGAAGCTTTCTTT
CASSREGGGLDEAFF
>TRBD1|TRBJ2-2|TRBV19|once
TGTGCCAGTAGTGAAGGGACAGGGAACACCGGGGAGCTGTTTTTT
CASSEGTGNTGELFF
>TRBD1|TRBJ1-4|TRBV5-1|.
TGCGCCAGCAGCACGGACAGGGCGAATGAAAAACTGTTTTTT
CASSTDRANEKLFF
>.|TRBJ2-3|TRBV7-9|.
TGTGCCAGCAGCCGCTCGGGGACTAGCACAGATACGCAGTATTTT
CASSRSGTSTDTQYF
>TRBD2|TRBJ2-1|TRBV2|.
TGTGCCAGCAGTGGGGGGCTCAGCGGGAGTGGAGATGAGCAGTTCTTC
CASSGGLSGSGDEQFF
>TRBD2|TRBJ2-3|TRBV5-1|few
TGCGCCAGCAGCTTCTCCGGACTAGCCCCAGATACGCAGTATTTT
CASSFSGLAPDTQYF
>.|TRBJ2-7|TRBV7-9|.
TGTGCCAGCAGCTCGGGCAGGGTATACGACGAGCAGTACTTC
CASSSGRVYDEQYF
>.|TRBJ1-6|TRBV6-4|.
TGTGCCAGCAGTAGAGACAGGTATAATTCACCCCTCCACTTT
CASSRDRYNSPLHF
>.|TRBJ1-4|TRBV29-1|.
TGCAGCGGGGCCGCCGGAGAAAAACTGTTTTTT
CSGAAGEKLFF
>TRBD2|TRBJ2-5|TRBV5-4|.
TGTGCCAGCAGCTTTGTGGGACTAGCGTCCCTCGGGACCCAGTACTTC
CASSFVGLASLGTQYF